The following is a TCR beta chain sequence with its context. Its antigen is unknown. This sample was taken from a study of vaccination and CD4 T cells after COVID-19. Study-level findings and limits: Data came from relatively few convalescent patients and lacked early post-infection timepoints.

An Oncomine TCR Beta short-read assay was used to sequence the DNA from cultured CD4+ T cells. After culture, CD4+ T cells served as the source for genomic DNA extraction. TCRdb itself ran the PCR reads through MiXCR, one entry per CDR3 protein. The sample has 20,000 or so distinct CDR3 sequences, roughly 40% seen once. The treatment here: approximately nine-day PBMC culture with coronavirus spike peptide pools or control peptides (ViraFEST assay). PBMC cultures, at around 2 million cells per well, received about 10 IU/ml IL-2 and roughly 9 ug/ml peptide pools. This sequence originates from a human donor who had recovered from COVID-19. The specimen was CD4+ T cells from blood, cultured in vitro, collected after SARS-CoV-2 vaccination.

The CDR3 loop is CSARDLTRSMNTEAFF. The CDR3 region has the DNA TGCAGTGCTAGAGATCTTACCAGGAGCATGAACACTGAAGCTTTCTTT. The gene calls are TRBV20-1 and TRBJ1-1; D remains unclear. This CDR3 spans 16 amino acids. CDR1 and CDR2 from the germline V gene are DFQATT and SNEGSKA (reference sequence). Trimming removed 0 bases from V and 0 bases from J, with 14 bases in between.